Sequencing of this T cell receptor (beta chain) was carried out in a study of regulatory and conventional T cells in breast cancer. Trimming took 5 bases from V and 4 from J; bases not matched to a gene: 3. The CDR3 extends over 14 amino acids. Germline CDR1 reads KGHSH; CDR2 reads LQKENI. TCRdb redid the calling of the PCR reads with MiXCR, one entry per CDR3 protein. The sample shows more than 15,000 distinct CDR3 sequences, 32% of them seen only once. Sequencing was carried out using conventional T cells from blood. The chain has TRBV18 and TRBJ1-5, with 9 bases identical to TRBD1. This receptor was obtained from a female donor in good health. This chain's CDR3 is CASSWTGANQPQHF. Written as DNA, the CDR3 is TGTGCCAGCTCATGGACAGGGGCAAATCAGCCCCAGCATTTT.